The 8 T cell receptor beta chains below all came from one sample that was sequenced in a study of read filtering for tumor transcriptome and immune sequencing. The library was built from 400 ng RNA with molecular barcoded adaptors for alpha/delta and beta/gamma chains. Via MiXCR, TCRdb re-called the reads, giving one row per CDR3 protein. The top ten hold approximately 31% of the sample, which has 40,000 to 50,000 distinct CDR3 sequences, 13% seen once. Sequenced material: a population of CD138-negative cells sorted from bone marrow. The receptors here all came from a donor aged 40 or over with multiple myeloma.

Comments on this clonotype: This likely came from a read error, as a far larger clone is one base away. V gene TRBV5-4 combines with J gene TRBJ1-1; D is unresolved. V lost 4 bases, J lost 6 bases, and 13 bases lay in between. This CDR3 comprises 13 residues. The germline V gene has CDR1 SGHNT and CDR2 YYREEE (reference sequence). The chain's CDR3 is CASSTTGSPEAFF. CDR3 coding DNA: TGTGCCAGCAGCACCACTGGCAGCCCTGAAGCTTTCTTT.

The sample holds many counts of this clonotype. V and J are TRBV30 and TRBJ2-7; D assignment may be TRBD1 or TRBD2 (6 bases each). The germline CDR1 and CDR2 sequences are GTSNPN and SVGIG (reference sequence). The CDR3 loop spans 15 amino acids. V was shortened by 3 bases and J by 2 bases, with 17 bases between the two germline ends. The CDR3 loop reads CAWRRDTLVPYEQYF. The CDR3 DNA is TGTGCCTGGAGGCGGGACACCCTGGTCCCCTACGAGCAGTACTTC.

This clonotype was picked up many times. The chain joins TRBV11-2 to TRBJ2-2; 7 bases are a match to TRBD2. Germline CDR1 reads SGHAT; CDR2 reads FQNNGV. There are 16 residues in the CDR3. With V trimmed by 5 bases and J by 1 base, 7 bases remained unmatched. The CDR3 nucleotides read TGTGCCAGCAGCCTCCAAGCGGGAATGAACACCGGGGAGCTGTTTTTT. Amino acids: CASSLQAGMNTGELFF.

This clonotype showed up many times. The chain carries TRBV28 and TRBJ2-7; 8 bases map to TRBD2. The CDR3 length is 14 residues. Germline CDR1 is MDHEN and CDR2 is SYDVKM. Trimming took 9 bases from V and 3 from J; bases not matched to a gene: 10. The CDR3: CASQSFGGGYEQYF. As DNA, the CDR3 is TGTGCCAGTCAAAGTTTCGGGGGGGGCTACGAGCAGTACTTC.

This clonotype was detected many times. The junction departs from the called germline gene at one end, perhaps through a read error. V gene TRBV6-2 or TRBV6-3 combines with J gene TRBJ2-1, with D perhaps matching TRBD2 (5 bases). Germline V gene sequence: CDR1 MNHEY, CDR2 SVGEGT. The CDR3 is 16 residues long. CDR3 in amino acids: CVSSSSGVASYNEQFF. The CDR3 nucleotides read TGTGTCAGCAGTTCGTCCGGGGTAGCCTCCTACAATGAGCAGTTCTTC.

Comments on this clonotype: A read error likely explains this, since a far larger clone differs by one base. The V and J genes are TRBV12-3 or TRBV12-4 and TRBJ2-1, with D perhaps TRBD1 (6 bases). The DNA end lines up better with TRBJ2-7; the J call may be wrong. The CDR3 covers 13 residues. The CDR3 region has the DNA TGTGCCAGCATCGGTCAGGGGATAGGGGAGCAGTACTTC. It codes for CASIGQGIGEQYF.

Many counts were recorded for this clonotype. CDR3: CASSRSTESQQYF. The DNA for the CDR3 is TGCGCCAGCAGCCGCTCTACCGAGAGCCAGCAGTACTTC. This chain uses TRBV4-3 with TRBJ2-7; D is ambiguous. Trimming left V 4 bases short and J 8 bases short, with 15 bases between. Germline V gives CDR1 LGHNA, CDR2 YSLEER. The length of the CDR3 is 13 residues.

This clonotype was seen at least ten times. The chain employs TRBV10-3 and TRBJ2-1; the match to TRBD2 covers 12 bases. Looked up from germline, CDR1 is ENHRY and CDR2 is SYGVKD. This CDR3 is built from 15 residues. J gave up 6 bases and V 6 bases, and 6 bases lay outside the gene matches. For the CDR3, the DNA is TGTGCCATCAGCCGGACTAGCGGGGACGGCAATGAGCAGTTCTTC. This sequence encodes CAISRTSGDGNEQFF.